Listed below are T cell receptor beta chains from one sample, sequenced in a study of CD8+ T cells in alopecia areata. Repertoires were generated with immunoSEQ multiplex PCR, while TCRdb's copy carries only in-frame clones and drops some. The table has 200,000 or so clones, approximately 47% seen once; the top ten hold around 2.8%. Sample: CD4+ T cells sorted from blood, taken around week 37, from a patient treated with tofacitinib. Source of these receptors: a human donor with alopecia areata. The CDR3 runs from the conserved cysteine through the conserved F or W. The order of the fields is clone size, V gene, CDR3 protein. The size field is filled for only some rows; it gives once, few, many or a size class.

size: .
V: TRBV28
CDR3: CASSQTRDGANVLTF

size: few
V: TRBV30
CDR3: CACLNPRGGVRSYGYTF

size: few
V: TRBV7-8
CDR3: CASSLYGNSYNEQFF

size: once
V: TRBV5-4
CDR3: CASSDPRDLFGEQYF

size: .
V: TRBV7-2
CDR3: CASSLDPGNSYEQYF

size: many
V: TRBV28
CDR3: CASTLSPRSRYEQYF

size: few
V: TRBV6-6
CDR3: CASSRGTDPAYEQYF

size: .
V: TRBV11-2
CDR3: CASSLDGTGRETQYF

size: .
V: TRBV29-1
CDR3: CSVDYTGELFF

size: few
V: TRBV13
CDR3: CASSQTPRGNIQYF

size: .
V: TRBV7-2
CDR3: CASSRDGDGYTF

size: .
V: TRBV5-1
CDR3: CASSLGPEQFF